This T cell receptor beta chain was captured in a study of blood T cell repertoires in COVID-19. V shed 8 bases and J shed 0 bases, with 17 bases lying between them. Germline CDR1 and CDR2: LNHDA and SQIVND (reference sequence). The CDR3 runs 16 residues. Profiled with immunoSEQ multiplex PCR; TCRdb holds only in-frame clones, not every one. Of around 140,000 clones in the sample, about 80% are singletons; the top ten hold about 3.5%. This clone was found a few times. The receptor was derived from a man between 65 and 79 years old who had recovered from COVID-19. The material sequenced was peripheral blood. The V call is TRBV19, the J call TRBJ1-5; TRBD1 is a possible D gene (6 bases). This CDR3 reads CASGVQGRSSNQPQHF. In DNA form, the CDR3 reads TGTGCCAGTGGGGTACAGGGTCGGAGTAGCAATCAGCCCCAGCATTTT. The whole variable domain, remainder taken from reference TRBV19 and TRBJ1-5, is DGGITQSPKYLFRKEGQNVTLSCEQNLNHDAMYWYRQDPGQGLRLIYYSQIVNDFQKGDIAEGYSVSREKKESFPLTVTSAQKNPTAFYLCASGVQGRSSNQPQHFGDGTRLSIL.